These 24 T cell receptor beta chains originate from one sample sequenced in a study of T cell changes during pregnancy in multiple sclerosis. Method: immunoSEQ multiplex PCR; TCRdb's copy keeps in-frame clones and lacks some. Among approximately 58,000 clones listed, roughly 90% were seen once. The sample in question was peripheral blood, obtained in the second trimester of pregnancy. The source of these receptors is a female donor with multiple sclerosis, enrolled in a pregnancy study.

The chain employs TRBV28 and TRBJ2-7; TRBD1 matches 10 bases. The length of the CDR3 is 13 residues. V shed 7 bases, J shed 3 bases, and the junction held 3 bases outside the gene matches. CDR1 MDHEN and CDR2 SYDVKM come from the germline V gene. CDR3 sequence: CASKGQGLYEQYF. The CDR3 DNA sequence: TGTGCCAGCAAGGGACAGGGGCTCTACGAGCAGTACTTC.

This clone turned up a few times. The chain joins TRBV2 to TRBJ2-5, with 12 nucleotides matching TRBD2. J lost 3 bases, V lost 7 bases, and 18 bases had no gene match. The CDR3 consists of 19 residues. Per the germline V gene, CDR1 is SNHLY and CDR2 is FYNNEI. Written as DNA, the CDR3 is TGTGCCAGCATTAAGAGAAGGCTAGCGGGAGGGCGGGTCAAAGAGACCCAGTACTTC. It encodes CASIKRRLAGGRVKETQYF.

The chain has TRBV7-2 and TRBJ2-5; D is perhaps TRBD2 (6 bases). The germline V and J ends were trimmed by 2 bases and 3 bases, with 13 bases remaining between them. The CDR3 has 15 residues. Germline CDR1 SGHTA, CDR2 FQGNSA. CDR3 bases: TGTGCCAGCAGCTTACTTCTTAGCGGAGAAGAGACCCAGTACTTC. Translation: CASSLLLSGEETQYF.

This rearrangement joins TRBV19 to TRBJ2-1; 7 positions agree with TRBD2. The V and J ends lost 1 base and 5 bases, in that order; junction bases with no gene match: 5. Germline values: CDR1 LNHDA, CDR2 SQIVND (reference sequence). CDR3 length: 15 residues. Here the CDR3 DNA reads TGTGCCAGTAGTATAGGGGCGGGAGCGAACAATGAGCAGTTCTTC. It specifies CASSIGAGANNEQFF.

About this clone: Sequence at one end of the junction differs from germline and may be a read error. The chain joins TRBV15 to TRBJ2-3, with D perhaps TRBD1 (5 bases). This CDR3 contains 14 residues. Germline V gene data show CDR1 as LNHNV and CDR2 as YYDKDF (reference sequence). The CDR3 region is CATSGDPGPDTQYF. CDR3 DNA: TGTGCCACCAGCGGAGACCCAGGGCCAGATACGCAGTATTTT.

CDR3 amino acids: CASSFGGPDTQYF. CDR3 nucleotide sequence: TGCGCCAGCAGCTTTGGGGGCCCAGATACGCAGTATTTT. V and J are TRBV5-1 and TRBJ2-3; perhaps TRBD1 as D (6 bases). The CDR3 sequence is 13 residues long. V was cut by 2 bases and J by 4 bases, with 8 bases left in between. Germline V gene lookup returns CDR1 SGHRS and CDR2 YFSETQ.

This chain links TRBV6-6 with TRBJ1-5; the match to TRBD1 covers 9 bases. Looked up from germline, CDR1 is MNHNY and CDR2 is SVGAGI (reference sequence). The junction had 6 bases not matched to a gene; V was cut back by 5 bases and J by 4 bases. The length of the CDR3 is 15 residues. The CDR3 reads CASSPRDRENQPQHF. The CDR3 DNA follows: TGTGCCAGCAGTCCCCGGGACAGGGAGAATCAGCCCCAGCATTTT.

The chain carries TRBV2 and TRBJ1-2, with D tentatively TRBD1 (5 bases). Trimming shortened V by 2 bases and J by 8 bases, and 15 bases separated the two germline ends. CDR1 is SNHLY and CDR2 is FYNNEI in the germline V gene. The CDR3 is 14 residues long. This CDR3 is CASSERGDNFGYTF. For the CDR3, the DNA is TGTGCCAGCAGTGAACGGGGGGATAACTTCGGCTACACCTTC.

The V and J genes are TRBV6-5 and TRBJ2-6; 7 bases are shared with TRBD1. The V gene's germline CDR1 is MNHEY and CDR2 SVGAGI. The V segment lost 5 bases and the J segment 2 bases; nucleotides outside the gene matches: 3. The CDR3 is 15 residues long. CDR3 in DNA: TGTGCCAGCAGTCAAAGGGGGCCTGGGGCCAACGTCCTGACTTTC. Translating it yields CASSQRGPGANVLTF.

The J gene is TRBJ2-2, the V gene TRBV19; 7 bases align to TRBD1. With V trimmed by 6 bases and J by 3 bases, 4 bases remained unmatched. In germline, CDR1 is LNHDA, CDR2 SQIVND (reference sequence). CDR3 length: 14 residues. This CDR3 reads CASRGDSYTGELFF. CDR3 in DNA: TGTGCCAGTAGGGGGGACAGCTACACCGGGGAGCTGTTTTTT.

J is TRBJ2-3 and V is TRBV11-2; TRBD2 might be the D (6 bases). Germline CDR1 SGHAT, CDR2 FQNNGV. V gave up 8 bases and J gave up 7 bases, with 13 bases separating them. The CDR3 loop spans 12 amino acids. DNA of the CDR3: TGTGCCAGCTCCTGGGACTTTTATACGCAGTATTTT. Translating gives CASSWDFYTQYF.

The CDR3 loop reads CASSYPRSREQFF. The CDR3 nucleotides read TGTGCCAGCAGCTACCCCAGATCTCGTGAGCAGTTCTTC. This chain joins TRBV7-2 and TRBJ2-1; D remains unclear. This CDR3 region has 13 residues. Trimming stripped 4 bases from V and 9 bases from J, with 13 bases between. The germline V gene has CDR1 SGHTA and CDR2 FQGNSA.

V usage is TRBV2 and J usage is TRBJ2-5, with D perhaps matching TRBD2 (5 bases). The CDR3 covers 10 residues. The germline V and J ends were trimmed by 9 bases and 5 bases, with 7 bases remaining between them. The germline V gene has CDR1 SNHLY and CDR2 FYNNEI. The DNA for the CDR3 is TGTGCCAGTATAGCGGAGACCCAGTACTTC. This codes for CASIAETQYF.

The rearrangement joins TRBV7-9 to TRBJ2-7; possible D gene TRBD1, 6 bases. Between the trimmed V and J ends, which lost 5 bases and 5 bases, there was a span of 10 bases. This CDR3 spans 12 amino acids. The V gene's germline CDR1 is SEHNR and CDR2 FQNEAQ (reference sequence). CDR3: CASSPNRDEQYF. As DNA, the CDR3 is TGTGCCAGCAGCCCGAACAGGGACGAGCAGTACTTC.

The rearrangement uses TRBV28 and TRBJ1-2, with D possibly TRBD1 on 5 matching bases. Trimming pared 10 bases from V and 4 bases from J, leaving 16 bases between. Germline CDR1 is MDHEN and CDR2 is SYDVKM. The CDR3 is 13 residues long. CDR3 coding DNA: TGTGCCATCCCGGGGGGGAGAGGCTATGGCTACACCTTC. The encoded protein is CAIPGGRGYGYTF.

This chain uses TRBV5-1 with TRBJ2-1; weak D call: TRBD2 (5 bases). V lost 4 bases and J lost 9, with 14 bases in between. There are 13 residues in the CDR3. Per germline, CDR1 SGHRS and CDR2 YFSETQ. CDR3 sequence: CASSPRDPPEQFF. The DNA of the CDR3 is TGCGCCAGCAGCCCCCGGGATCCCCCTGAGCAGTTCTTC.

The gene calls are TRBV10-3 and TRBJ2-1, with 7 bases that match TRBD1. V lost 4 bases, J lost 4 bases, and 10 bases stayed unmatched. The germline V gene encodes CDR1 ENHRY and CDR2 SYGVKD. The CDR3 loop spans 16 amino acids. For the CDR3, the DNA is TGTGCCATCAGTGCATCCGGGACAGCGCCTTACAATGAGCAGTTCTTC. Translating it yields CAISASGTAPYNEQFF.

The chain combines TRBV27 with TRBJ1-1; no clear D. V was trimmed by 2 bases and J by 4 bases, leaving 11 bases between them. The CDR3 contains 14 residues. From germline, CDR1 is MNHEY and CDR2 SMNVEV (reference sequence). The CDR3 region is CASSLMAPSTEAFF. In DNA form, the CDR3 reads TGTGCCAGCAGTTTAATGGCTCCGTCCACTGAAGCTTTCTTT.

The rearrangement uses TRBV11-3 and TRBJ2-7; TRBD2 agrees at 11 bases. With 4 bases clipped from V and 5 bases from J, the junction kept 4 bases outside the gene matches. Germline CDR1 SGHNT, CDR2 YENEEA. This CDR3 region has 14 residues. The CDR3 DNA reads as TGTGCCAGCAGCTCCTCACTAGCGGGAGACGAGCAGTACTTC. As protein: CASSSSLAGDEQYF. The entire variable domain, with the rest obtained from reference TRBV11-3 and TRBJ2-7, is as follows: EAGVVQSPRYKIIEKKQPVAFWCNPISGHNTLYWYLQNLGQGPELLIRYENEEAVDDSQLPKDRFSAERLKGVDSTLKIQPAELGDSAVYLCASSSSLAGDEQYFGPGTRLTVT.

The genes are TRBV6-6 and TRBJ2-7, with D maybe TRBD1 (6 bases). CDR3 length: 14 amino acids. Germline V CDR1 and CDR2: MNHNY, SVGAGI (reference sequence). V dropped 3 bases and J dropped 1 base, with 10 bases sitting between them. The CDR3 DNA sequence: TGTGCCAGCAGTTATGCAGGGGAATCCTACGAGCAGTACTTC. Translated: CASSYAGESYEQYF.

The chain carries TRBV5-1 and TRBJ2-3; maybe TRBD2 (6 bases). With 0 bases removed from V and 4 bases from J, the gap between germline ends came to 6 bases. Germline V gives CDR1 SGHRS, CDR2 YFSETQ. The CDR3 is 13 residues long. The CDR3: CASSLGGADTQYF. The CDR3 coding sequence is TGCGCCAGCAGCTTGGGGGGGGCAGATACGCAGTATTTT.

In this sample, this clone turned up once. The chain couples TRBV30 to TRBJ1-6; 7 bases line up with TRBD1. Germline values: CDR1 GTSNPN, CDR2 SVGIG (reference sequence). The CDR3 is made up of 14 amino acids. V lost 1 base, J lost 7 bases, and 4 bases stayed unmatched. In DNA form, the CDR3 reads TGTGCCTGGAGTGCAACGACAGGGAATTCACCCCTCCACTTT. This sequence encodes CAWSATTGNSPLHF. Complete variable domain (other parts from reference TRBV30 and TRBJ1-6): SQTIHQWPATLVQPVGSPLSLECTVEGTSNPNLYWYRQAAGRGLQLLFYSVGIGQISSEVPQNLSASRPQDRQFILSSKKLLLSDSGFYLCAWSATTGNSPLHFGNGTRLTVT.

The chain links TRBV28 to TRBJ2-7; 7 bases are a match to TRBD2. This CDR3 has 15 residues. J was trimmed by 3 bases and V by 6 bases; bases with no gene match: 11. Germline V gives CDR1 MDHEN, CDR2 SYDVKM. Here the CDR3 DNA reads TGTGCCAGCAGATCAGGGAGGGAGCGGGGCTACGAGCAGTACTTC. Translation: CASRSGRERGYEQYF.

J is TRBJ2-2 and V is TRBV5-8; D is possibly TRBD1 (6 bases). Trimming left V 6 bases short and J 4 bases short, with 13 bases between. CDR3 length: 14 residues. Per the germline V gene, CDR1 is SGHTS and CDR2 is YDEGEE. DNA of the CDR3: TGTGCCAGCATCCAAAGGACAGCCACCGGGGAGCTGTTTTTT. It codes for CASIQRTATGELFF. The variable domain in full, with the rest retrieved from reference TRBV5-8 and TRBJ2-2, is EAGVTQSPTHLIKTRGQQATLRCSPISGHTSVYWYQQALGLGLQFLLWYDEGEERNRGNFPPRFSGRQFPNYSSELNVNALELEDSALYLCASIQRTATGELFFGEGSRLTVL.